Below, 22 T cell receptor beta chains from the same sample are listed, as sequenced in a study of glioma-infiltrating T cells. The iRepertoire nested amplicon-rescue multiplex PCR amplified TCR alpha and beta CDR3s from RNA. MiXCR, applied by TCRdb to the multiplex PCR reads, yields one record per CDR3 protein. Found here are about 3,200 distinct CDR3 sequences, about 40% of them singletons; the top ten hold under 50%. Sequencing was performed on glioma tissue, nonneoplastic brain tissue, or PBMCs (not recorded which). The origin of the receptors is a human donor with low-grade glioma or glioblastoma, undergoing nonglioma brain surgery, or in good health (not recorded which).

Ten or more counts support this clonotype. The chain employs TRBV6-1 and TRBJ1-3, with D uncertain. Germline CDR1 is MNHNS and CDR2 is SASEGT. CDR3 length: 11 residues. The CDR3: CASAAGNTIYF. CDR3 nucleotides: TGTGCATCGGCGGCTGGAAACACCATATATTTT.

This clonotype came up a few times. V gene TRBV2 combines with J gene TRBJ2-7, with D possibly matching TRBD1 (6 bases). In germline, CDR1 is SNHLY, CDR2 FYNNEI. The CDR3 is 13 amino acids. V gave up 7 bases and J gave up 2 bases, with 12 bases separating them. CDR3 DNA: TGTGCCAGCACGAACAGGGCGGCCTACGAGCAGTACTTC. As protein: CASTNRAAYEQYF. The full variable domain, with the rest looked up from reference TRBV2 and TRBJ2-7, is EPEVTQTPSHQVTQMGQEVILRCVPISNHLYFYWYRQILGQKVEFLVSFYNNEISEKSEIFDDQFSVERPDGSNFTLKIRSTKLEDSAMYFCASTNRAAYEQYFGPGTRLTVT.

With regard to this clonotype: This could be a read error, since a much larger clone is one nucleotide away. The J gene is TRBJ2-1, the V gene TRBV7-6; 11 nucleotides align to TRBD2. The CDR3 is 17 residues long. Germline V gene data show CDR1 as SGHVS and CDR2 as FNYEAQ. The CDR3 nucleotides read TGTGCCAACAGCCAGGGAGTAGCGGGGGGGCGTTTGGATGACCAGTTCTTC. This sequence encodes CANSQGVAGGRLDDQFF.

This clonotype showed up many times. One end of the junction varies from germline; a read error may be responsible. This chain uses TRBV7-7 with TRBJ2-5; TRBD1 matches 7 bases. The CDR3 is 15 amino acids. In germline, CDR1 is SSHAT, CDR2 FNYEAQ (reference sequence). The CDR3 DNA is TGTGCTAGCAGCTTAGTCCAGGGGGAGCGGGAGACCCAGTACTTC. Protein: CASSLVQGERETQYF.

Notes on this clonotype: One end of the junction does not line up with germline, which may come from a read error. The chain is built from TRBV20-1 and TRBJ2-1, with a weak D call TRBD2 (6 bases). Per the germline V gene, CDR1 is DFQATT and CDR2 is SNEGSKA (reference sequence). This CDR3 spans 13 amino acids. The CDR3 nucleotides read TGCAGTGCTAGAGGGGGAGGTTACAATGAGCGGTTCTTC. Its translation is CSARGGGYNERFF.

The J gene is TRBJ2-7, the V gene TRBV6-6; 8 nucleotides agree with TRBD2. In germline, CDR1 is MNHNY, CDR2 SVGAGI (reference sequence). The CDR3 sequence is 13 residues long. Trimming at V came to 4 bases and at J to 5 bases, leaving 4 bases not matched to a gene. The CDR3 spells CASSSGGFNEQYF. CDR3 nucleotide sequence: TGTGCCAGCAGTTCGGGAGGGTTCAACGAGCAGTACTTC.

This clonotype is deemed medium-sized. This chain connects TRBV28 to TRBJ2-1, with TRBD1 as a possible D gene (5 bases). The CDR3 sequence is 15 residues long. The germline V gene encodes CDR1 MDHEN and CDR2 SYDVKM. The ends were cut back, 3 bases at V and 4 bases at J, with 13 bases in the middle. CDR3: CASSFRSGKYNEQFF. CDR3 nucleotides: TGTGCCAGCAGTTTTCGGTCAGGGAAGTACAATGAGCAGTTCTTC. Full variable domain (remainder filled in from reference TRBV28 and TRBJ2-1): DVKVTQSSRYLVKRTGEKVFLECVQDMDHENMFWYRQDPGLGLRLIYFSYDVKMKEKGDIPEGYSVSREKKERFSLILESASTNQTSMYLCASSFRSGKYNEQFFGPGTRLTVL.

This clonotype showed up many times. The chain recombines TRBV7-9 with TRBJ2-1, with 9 bases matching TRBD1. Germline V lookup: CDR1 SEHNR, CDR2 FQNEAQ (reference sequence). Trimming cost V 5 bases and J 6 bases; bases outside gene matches: 8. The CDR3 is 15 amino acids. This CDR3 reads CASSPRGQGVNEQFF. For the CDR3, the DNA is TGTGCCAGCAGCCCCAGGGGACAGGGTGTCAATGAGCAGTTCTTC.

This chain uses TRBV10-2 with TRBJ1-1; D perhaps matches TRBD1 (5 bases). Germline CDR1 WSHSY, CDR2 SAAADI. Trimming shortened V by 0 bases and J by 14 bases, and 25 bases separated the two germline ends. The CDR3 sequence is 16 residues long. The CDR3 is CASSESPGNSNQPQFF. The CDR3 DNA reads TGCGCCAGCAGTGAGTCTCCAGGGAATAGCAATCAGCCCCAGTTCTTT.

Concerning this clonotype: The CDR3 ends on some other residue instead of the conserved phenylalanine or tryptophan, so this is likely a read error. The rearrangement links TRBV19 to TRBJ2-1; 8 nucleotides match TRBD2. The CDR3 totals 15 residues. V lost 2 bases, J lost 2 bases, and 2 bases stayed unmatched. In germline, CDR1 is LNHDA, CDR2 SQIVND (reference sequence). The CDR3 coding sequence is TGTGCCAGTAGTATAATGCGGGGGGCCTACAATGAGCAGTTCGTC. It encodes CASSIMRGAYNEQFV.

Sample share makes this clonotype medium-sized. V is TRBV6-1 and J is TRBJ2-7; possibly TRBD2 for D (5 bases). CDR1 is MNHNS, CDR2 SASEGT, per germline. V gave up 4 bases and J gave up 6 bases, with 22 bases separating them. CDR3 size: 16 residues. The CDR3 bases are TGTGCCAGCAGTGTACCCTTGTGGGAGATCCCTCTCGAGCAGTACTTC. It encodes CASSVPLWEIPLEQYF.

This clonotype came up many times. CDR3 residues: CASSLRTGKITDTQYF. CDR3 coding DNA: TGTGCCAGCAGCTTACGGACAGGGAAAATCACAGATACGCAGTATTTT. The rearrangement joins TRBV3-1 to TRBJ2-3, with 8 bases lining up with TRBD1. This CDR3 comprises 16 residues. CDR1 and CDR2 (germline): LGHDT, YNNKEL (reference sequence). Germline trimming cut 5 bases from V and 2 bases from J; bases unmatched to any gene: 9.

By proportion, this clonotype is medium-sized. This sequence joins TRBV6-2 or TRBV6-3 and TRBJ2-7; 7 bases match TRBD2. The trim removed 0 bases at V and 3 bases at J, leaving 5 bases unmatched. Germline V gives CDR1 MNHEY, CDR2 SVGEGT. CDR3 length: 15 amino acids. The CDR3, as DNA: TGTGCCAGCAGTTACTCGAAACTAGCGTTCTACGAGCAGTACTTC. Its protein is CASSYSKLAFYEQYF.

This clonotype was seen just once. The junction departs from the called germline gene at one end, perhaps through a read error. For the CDR3, the DNA is TGTGCCACCAGCAGTTTACGGGAGGTGGACAATGAGCAGTTCTTC. It specifies CATSSLREVDNEQFF. This sequence joins TRBV7-2 and TRBJ2-1, with 7 positions matching TRBD2. Germline V gene data show CDR1 as SGHTA and CDR2 as FQGNSA. This CDR3 is 15 amino acids long.

This clonotype was detected ten times or more. The chain links TRBV2 to TRBJ2-5; D call uncertain. V was cut by 0 bases and J by 7 bases, with 9 bases left in between. This CDR3 has 13 residues. The germline CDR1 and CDR2 sequences are SNHLY and FYNNEI. The CDR3 reads CASSEAPLRTQYF. In DNA form, the CDR3 reads TGTGCCAGCAGTGAAGCGCCGCTTCGGACCCAGTACTTC.

This clonotype was observed at least ten times. V usage is TRBV7-2 and J usage is TRBJ2-7, with 14 bases that match TRBD2. The CDR3 length is 16 residues. Germline-derived CDR1 and CDR2 are SGHTA and FQGNSA. The ends lost 3 bases at V and 4 bases at J; junction bases unmatched: 5. This CDR3 is CASSLGLAGEGYEQYF. CDR3 DNA: TGTGCCAGCAGCTTGGGACTAGCGGGAGAAGGTTACGAGCAGTACTTC.

As regards this clonotype: Because it lacks the conserved phenylalanine or tryptophan at the end, this CDR3 is likely a read error. The chain employs TRBV11-2 and TRBJ2-1; D is uncertain. The CDR3 has 14 amino acids. Trimming removed 10 bases from V and 4 bases from J, with 17 bases in between. Germline values: CDR1 SGHAT, CDR2 FQNNGV. The CDR3 DNA is TGTGCCAACACCTTGACCCGAGAGTACAATGAGCAGTTCTTA. Its translation: CANTLTREYNEQFL.

In its sample, this clonotype is medium-sized. This chain connects TRBV6-1 to TRBJ2-3; D is possibly TRBD2 (5 bases). V was shortened by 5 bases and J by 2 bases, with 8 bases between the two germline ends. Germline V gives CDR1 MNHNS, CDR2 SASEGT. The CDR3 runs 13 residues. For the CDR3, the DNA is TGTGCCAGCAGTCTAGCTAACACAGATACGCAGTATTTT. Amino acids: CASSLANTDTQYF.

This clonotype counts as medium-sized. The chain links TRBV6-1 to TRBJ2-7; 8 nucleotides align to TRBD1. CDR3 length: 14 amino acids. V shed 6 bases, J shed 4 bases, and the junction held 8 bases outside the gene matches. Looked up from germline, CDR1 is MNHNS and CDR2 is SASEGT. The CDR3 DNA follows: TGTGCCAGCAGCCCCGACAGGGGCTCTTACGAGCAGTACTTC. It translates to CASSPDRGSYEQYF.

The V call is TRBV7-2, the J call TRBJ1-5; D gene uncertain. There are 13 residues in the CDR3. V shed 11 bases and J shed 4 bases, with 15 bases lying between them. Germline assignment: CDR1 SGHTA and CDR2 FQGNSA. Here the CDR3 reads CAGVGSLNQPQHF. The CDR3 bases are TGTGCCGGGGTGGGGAGTTTAAATCAGCCCCAGCATTTT.

The J gene is TRBJ2-3, the V gene TRBV6-2 or TRBV6-3, with TRBD2 identical over 9 bases. The CDR3 sequence is 14 residues long. V lost 5 bases and J lost 3; bases outside the gene matches: 3. CDR1 MNHEY and CDR2 SVGEGT come from the germline V gene. The CDR3 nucleotides are TGTGCCAGCAGTGTTCTAGCGGGGACAGATACGCAGTATTTT. Its protein product is CASSVLAGTDTQYF.

By share, this clonotype counts as medium-sized. The chain joins TRBV27 to TRBJ2-1; 12 bases align to TRBD2. Germline assignment: CDR1 MNHEY and CDR2 SMNVEV (reference sequence). V gave up 0 bases and J gave up 9 bases; unmatched junction bases: 9. The CDR3 has 17 residues. CDR3 residues: CASSLSYLAGGPSEQFF. CDR3 bases: TGTGCCAGCAGTTTATCGTATCTAGCGGGGGGGCCGAGTGAGCAGTTCTTC.